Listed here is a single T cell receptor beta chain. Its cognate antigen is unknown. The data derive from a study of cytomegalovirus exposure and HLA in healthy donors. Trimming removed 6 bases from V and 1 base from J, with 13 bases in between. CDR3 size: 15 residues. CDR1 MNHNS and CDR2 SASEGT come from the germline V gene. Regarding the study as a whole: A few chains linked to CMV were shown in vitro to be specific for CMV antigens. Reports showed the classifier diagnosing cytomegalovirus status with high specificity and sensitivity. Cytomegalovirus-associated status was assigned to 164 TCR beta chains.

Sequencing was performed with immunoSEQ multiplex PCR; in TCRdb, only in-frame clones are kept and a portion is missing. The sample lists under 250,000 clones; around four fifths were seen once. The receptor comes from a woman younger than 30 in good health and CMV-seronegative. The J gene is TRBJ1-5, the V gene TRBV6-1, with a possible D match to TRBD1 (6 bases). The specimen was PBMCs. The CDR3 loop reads CASRKQGTSNQPQHF. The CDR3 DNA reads TGTGCCAGCAGAAAACAGGGAACCAGCAATCAGCCCCAGCATTTT.